The source of this TCR beta chain is a study of response to subunit inactivated influenza vaccine (dated by TCRdb to the late 2010s). General notes on the study: Deep quantitative T cell receptor repertoire profiling was used in the study to track responses to a trivalent subunit inactivated influenza vaccine. On the study overall, not on this receptor specifically: The authors proposed that each seasonal influenza vaccination may bring in only a limited number of new T cells.

Details on this clonotype: No antigen is known for it. Base qualities are not recorded, but no much larger clone differs from it by a single base.

The library came from RT-PCR. Sequenced on an Illumina HiSeq 2500. In-frame beta chains were kept once TCRdb had trimmed the public reads at Q25 with fastp and called clones with MiXCR. Merged by CDR3 protein, the rows form single entries marked with the most common genes and DNA. The sample includes about 570,000 distinct CDR3 sequences, with 11% observed a single time. The ten biggest clones cover 11% of the sample. The CDR3 covers 19 residues, taking in both the cysteine and the phenylalanine. Left in the record is the CDR3 DNA by itself, 57 bases read in frame from the first base. Clipping removes 4 bases from V and 2 bases from J, with 10 as the unmatched junction base count. CDR1 SGHAT and CDR2 FQNNGV are derived from the germline V gene. A further study also used this sample, focusing on T cells expressing NK-cell markers. As the second paper documents: TCR beta cDNA libraries were prepared using 5'RACE template switching, which introduced a universal primer site and unique molecular identifiers. About eight donors provided sorted CD3+CD56+NKG2C+, CD3+CD56+NKG2C- and CD3+CD56-NKG2C+ T-cell subsets, whose TCR beta-chain repertoires were profiled. Among the eight sequenced donors, seven were HCMV-seropositive and one was HCMV-seronegative. In several experiments an anti-gammadeltaTCR antibody was added to restrict sorting to alphabetaTCR-expressing T cells. In a handful of donors, the dominant CD3+CD56+NKG2C+ clonotypes ranked among the top 10 CD8+ clonotypes, making up roughly 1.0-7.0% of CD8+ T cells. Those dominant clonotypes were again the most abundant among CD3+CD56-NKG2C+ cells in several donors, at about 28.3-60.1%. Whether the expanded NKG2C-expressing T cell clones were specific for HCMV antigens remained unclear. The eight sequenced donors were randomly selected healthy volunteers, three men and five women. To determine HCMV serostatus, a commercial ELISA kit was used to detect HCMV-specific IgG in serum. Peripheral blood mononuclear cells were isolated from blood by Ficoll density gradient centrifugation. For roughly six donors, bulk peripheral blood T-cell repertoires were additionally sequenced from unsorted PBMC. cDNA synthesis was primed from the TCR beta constant segment, followed by two successive PCR amplification steps. Libraries were sequenced as 2 x 150 bp reads on Illumina HiSeq 2000/2500, MiSeq or NextSeq. MIGEC was used to demultiplex reads and group reads by UMI, and MiTCR was used to assemble and quantify clonotypes. To exclude erroneous sequences, any TCR cDNA sequence not supported by at least two reads was discarded. The tcR package was used for downstream repertoire analysis, with clonotypes matched between fractions based on CDR3 nucleotide sequence plus V segment. Antigen specificity was annotated against VDJdb with VDJmatch, allowing one amino acid substitution in CDR3.

The sample was PBMCs from blood, taken on the day of vaccination. The rearrangement combines TRBV11-2 with TRBJ2-2; TRBD2 aligns with 13 central bases. This sequence was found in a man aged 50-59 years who received an inactivated influenza vaccine. Donor details come from another sample of the same person, matched by shared clones. The CDR3 reads as follows: CASSSFGLAGESNTGELFF. The DNA is TGTGCCAGCAGCTCCTTTGGACTAGCGGGAGAGTCCAACACCGGGGAGCTGTTTTTT.